This T cell receptor (beta chain) emerged from a study of beta chain features in type 1 diabetes. This clone was observed a few times. Its antigen is still unknown. Findings and limits, study-wide: Moderately but significantly shorter TCRB CDR3s were found in Type 1 diabetes patients in all four CD4+ subsets.

What was sequenced were expressed TCRB transcripts, since all of the isolated RNA had been reverse transcribed. Method: immunoSEQ multiplex PCR; TCRdb's copy keeps in-frame clones and lacks some. The sample lists about 340,000 clones; over 7% were seen once. The receptor's source is a man aged 30 to 39 with type 1 diabetes. The sequencing sample was made of central memory CD4+ T cells from blood.

Written as DNA, the CDR3 is TGTGCCAGCAGAGATTCCGGGACCCTTCGTGGCTACACCTTC. Amino acids: CASRDSGTLRGYTF. J is TRBJ1-2 and V is TRBV6-1; possibly TRBD1 for D (5 bases). The germline CDR1 and CDR2 sequences are MNHNS and SASEGT. The CDR3 is 14 amino acids. V lost 6 bases and J 7 bases, leaving 18 bases between the germline ends.